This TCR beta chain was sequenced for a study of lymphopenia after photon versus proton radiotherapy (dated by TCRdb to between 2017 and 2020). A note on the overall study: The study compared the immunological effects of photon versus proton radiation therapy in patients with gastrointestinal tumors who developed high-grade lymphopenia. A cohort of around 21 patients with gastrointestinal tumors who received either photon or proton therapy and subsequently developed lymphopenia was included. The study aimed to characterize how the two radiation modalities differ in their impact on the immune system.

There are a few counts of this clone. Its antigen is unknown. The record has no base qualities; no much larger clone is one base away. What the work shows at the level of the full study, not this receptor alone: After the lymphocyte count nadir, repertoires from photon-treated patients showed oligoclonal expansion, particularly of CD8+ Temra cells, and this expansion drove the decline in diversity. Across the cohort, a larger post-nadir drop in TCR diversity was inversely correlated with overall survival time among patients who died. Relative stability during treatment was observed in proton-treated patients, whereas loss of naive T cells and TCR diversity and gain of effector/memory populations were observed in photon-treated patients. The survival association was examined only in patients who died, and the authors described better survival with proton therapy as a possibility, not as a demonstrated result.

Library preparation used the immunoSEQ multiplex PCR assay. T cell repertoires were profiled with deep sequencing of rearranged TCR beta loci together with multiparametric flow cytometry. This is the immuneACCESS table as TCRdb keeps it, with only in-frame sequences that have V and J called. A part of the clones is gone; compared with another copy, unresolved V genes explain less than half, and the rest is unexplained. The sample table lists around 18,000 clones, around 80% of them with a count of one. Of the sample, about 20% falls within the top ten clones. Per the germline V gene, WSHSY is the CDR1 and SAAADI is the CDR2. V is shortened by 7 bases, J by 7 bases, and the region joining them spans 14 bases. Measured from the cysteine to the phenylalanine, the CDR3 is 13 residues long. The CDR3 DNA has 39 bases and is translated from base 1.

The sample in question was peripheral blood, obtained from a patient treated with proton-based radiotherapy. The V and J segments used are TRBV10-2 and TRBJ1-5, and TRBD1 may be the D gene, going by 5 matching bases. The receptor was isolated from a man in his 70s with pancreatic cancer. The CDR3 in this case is CASKGMGEQPQHF. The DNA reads TGCGCCAGCAAGGGTATGGGGGAACAGCCCCAGCATTTT.